This TCR beta chain was captured by sequencing in a study of blood T cell repertoires in COVID-19. Germline CDR1 reads SGHAT; CDR2 reads FQNNGV. CDR3 length equals 14 residues. Trimming took 1 base from V and 2 from J, leaving 9 bases between them. Generated by immunoSEQ multiplex PCR, the TCRdb table keeps only in-frame clones and is missing some. The sample shows over 55,000 clones, 80% to 85% of them seen only once. This clone was seen only a few times. The sequence was collected from a man aged 45 to 65 with active COVID-19. The chain uses TRBV11-2 and TRBJ2-7; tentative D call: TRBD2 (6 bases). Sequenced material: peripheral blood. CDR3 region: CASSLVAAAYEQYF. DNA of the CDR3: TGTGCCAGCAGCTTAGTAGCGGCGGCCTACGAGCAGTACTTC.